The 5 T cell receptor beta chains below were found in one sample sequenced in a study of shared clonotypes between healthy human individuals. Sequencing used immunoSEQ multiplex PCR; TCRdb keeps in-frame clones, though not all of them. The data show millions of clones, about 95% seen once. CD45RO negativity and positive selection for CCR7 defined naive CD8 cells, a population that excluded terminally differentiated effector memory CD45RA+ cells. The sequenced material came from naive CD8+ T cells sorted from blood. These receptors all stem from a man younger than 35 in good health.

Details on this clone: The sample contains more than one DNA sequence encoding this CDR3. The genes are TRBV7-9 and TRBJ2-4; 8 nucleotides align to TRBD1. Unmatched junction bases numbered 1, after V lost 1 base and J lost 8 bases. The CDR3 extends over 13 amino acids. CDR1 SEHNR and CDR2 FQNEAQ come from the germline V gene (reference sequence). The DNA of the CDR3 is TGTGCCAGCAGCTTAGTACAGGGGGACATTCAGTACTTC. Its translation is CASSLVQGDIQYF. Drawing the rest from reference TRBV7-9 and TRBJ2-4, the complete variable domain is DTGVSQNPRHKITKRGQNVTFRCDPISEHNRLYWYRQTLGQGPEFLTYFQNEAQLEKSRLLSDRFSAERPKGSFSTLEIQRTEQGDSAMYLCASSLVQGDIQYFGAGTRLSVL.

The rearrangement joins TRBV2 to TRBJ2-5, with 16 bases lining up with TRBD2. The CDR3 has 17 amino acids. V lost 6 bases, J lost 3 bases, and 7 bases stayed unmatched. Germline CDR1 reads SNHLY; CDR2 reads FYNNEI. CDR3 amino acids: CASRKGLAGGPEETQYF. The CDR3 coding sequence is TGTGCCAGCAGAAAGGGACTAGCGGGGGGGCCGGAAGAGACCCAGTACTTC.

For this clone: The sample holds other DNA sequences that translate to the same CDR3. The chain recombines TRBV6-5 with TRBJ1-1; D unresolved. Germline V gene lookup returns CDR1 MNHEY and CDR2 SVGAGI. V lost 6 bases and J 8 bases, leaving 10 bases between the germline ends. This CDR3 is built from 11 residues. The CDR3 region has the DNA TGTGCCAGCAGCCTCGGACGGGAAGCTTTCTTT. Translated, it gives CASSLGREAFF.

The J gene is TRBJ1-6, the V gene TRBV7-6, with no clear D. The germline gives CDR1 SGHVS, CDR2 FNYEAQ. V was shortened by 3 bases and J by 10 bases, with 10 bases between the two germline ends. CDR3 length: 13 residues. The CDR3 is CASSFLAGSPLHF. CDR3 DNA sequence: TGTGCCAGCAGCTTTCTGGCGGGGTCACCCCTCCACTTT.

V and J are TRBV4-3 and TRBJ2-1; 11 positions agree with TRBD2. This CDR3 is built from 16 residues. CDR1 and CDR2 from the germline V gene are LGHNA and YSLEER. V lost 0 bases to trimming and J lost 8 bases; unmatched junction nucleotides: 6. CDR3 residues: CASSQDRLAGYDEQFF. In DNA form, the CDR3 reads TGCGCCAGCAGCCAAGATAGACTAGCGGGATACGATGAGCAGTTCTTC.